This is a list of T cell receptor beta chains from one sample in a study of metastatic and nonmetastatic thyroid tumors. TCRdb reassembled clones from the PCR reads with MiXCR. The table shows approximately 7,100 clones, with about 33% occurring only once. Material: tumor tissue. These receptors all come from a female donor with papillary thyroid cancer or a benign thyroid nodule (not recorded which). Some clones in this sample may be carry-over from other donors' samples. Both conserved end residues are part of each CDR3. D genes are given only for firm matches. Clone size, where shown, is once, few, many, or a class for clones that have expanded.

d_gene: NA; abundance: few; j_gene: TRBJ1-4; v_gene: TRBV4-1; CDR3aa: CASRQGGNSEKLFF; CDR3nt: TGCGCCAGCAGACAAGGGGGAAACTCGGAAAAACTGTTTTTT
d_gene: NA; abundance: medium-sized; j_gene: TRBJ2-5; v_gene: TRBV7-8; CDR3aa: CASSLDLETQYF; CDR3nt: TGTGCCAGCAGCTTAGATTTAGAGACCCAGTACTTC
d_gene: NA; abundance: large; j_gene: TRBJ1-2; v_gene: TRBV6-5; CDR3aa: CASSYGRGETYGYTF; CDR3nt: TGTGCCAGCAGTTACGGCAGGGGCGAAACCTATGGCTACACCTTC
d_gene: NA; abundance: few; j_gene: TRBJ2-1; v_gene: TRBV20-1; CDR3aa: CSARDLRGKNNEQFF; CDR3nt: TGCAGTGCTAGAGATTTGCGGGGAAAAAACAATGAGCAGTTCTTC
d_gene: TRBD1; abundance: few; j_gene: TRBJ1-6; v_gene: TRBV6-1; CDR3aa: CASSEETGGSSPLHF; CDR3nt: TGTGCCAGCAGTGAGGAAACAGGGGGCAGTTCACCCCTCCACTTT
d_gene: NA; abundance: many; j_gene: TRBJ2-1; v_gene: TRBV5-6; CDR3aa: CASSLGIAGNEQFF; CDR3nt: TGTGCCAGCAGCTTGGGCATTGCAGGAAATGAGCAGTTCTTC
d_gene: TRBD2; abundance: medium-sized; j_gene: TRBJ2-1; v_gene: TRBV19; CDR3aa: CASSYTSGRHSYNEQFF; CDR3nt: TGTGCCAGTAGTTATACTAGCGGGAGGCACTCCTACAATGAGCAGTTCTTC
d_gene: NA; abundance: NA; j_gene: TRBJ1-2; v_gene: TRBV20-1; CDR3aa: CSDGTTNYGYTF; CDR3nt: TGCAGTGATGGGACAACTAACTATGGATACACCTTC
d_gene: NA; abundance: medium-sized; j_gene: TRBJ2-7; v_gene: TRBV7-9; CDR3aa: CASSLSDEQYF; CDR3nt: TGTGCCAGCAGCTTGTCTGACGAGCAGTACTTC
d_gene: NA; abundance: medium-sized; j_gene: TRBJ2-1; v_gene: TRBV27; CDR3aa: CASSVGLTHNEQFF; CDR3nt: TGTGCCAGCAGTGTAGGACTGACCCACAATGAGCAGTTCTTC
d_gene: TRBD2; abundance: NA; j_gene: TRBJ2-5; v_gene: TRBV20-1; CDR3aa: CSASFLAGVGEETQYF; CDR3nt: TGCAGTGCTAGTTTCCTAGCGGGAGTGGGGGAAGAGACCCAGTACTTC
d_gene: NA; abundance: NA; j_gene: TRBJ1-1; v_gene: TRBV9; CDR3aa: CASSVVGRPNTEAFF; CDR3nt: TGTGCCAGCAGCGTAGTGGGGAGACCAAACACTGAAGCTTTCTTT
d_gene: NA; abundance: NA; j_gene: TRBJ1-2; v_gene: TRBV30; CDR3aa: CAWSDLESDGYTF; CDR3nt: TGTGCCTGGAGTGACTTGGAATCCGATGGCTACACCTTC
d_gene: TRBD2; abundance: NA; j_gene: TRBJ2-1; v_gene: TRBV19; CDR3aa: CGSSIDLSGRVDEQFF; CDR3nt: TGTGGCAGTAGTATAGACCTCAGCGGGAGGGTCGATGAGCAGTTCTTC
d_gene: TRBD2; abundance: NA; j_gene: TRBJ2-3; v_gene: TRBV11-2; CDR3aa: CASSLWGGGTDTQYF; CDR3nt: TGTGCCAGCAGCCTATGGGGGGGGGGCACAGATACGCAGTATTTT
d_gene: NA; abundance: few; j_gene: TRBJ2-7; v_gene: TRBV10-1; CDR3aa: CASSEGRGTFYEQYF; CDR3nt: TGCGCCAGCAGTGAAGGCCGAGGAACCTTCTACGAGCAGTACTTC
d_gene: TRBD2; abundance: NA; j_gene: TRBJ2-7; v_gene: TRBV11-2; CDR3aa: CASSLSGGHEQYF; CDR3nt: TGTGCCAGCAGCTTATCGGGAGGACACGAGCAGTACTTC
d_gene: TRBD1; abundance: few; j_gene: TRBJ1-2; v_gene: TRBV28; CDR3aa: CASSLVGQGASNYGYTF; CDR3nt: TGTGCCAGCAGTTTGGTTGGACAGGGGGCATCTAACTATGGCTACACCTTC
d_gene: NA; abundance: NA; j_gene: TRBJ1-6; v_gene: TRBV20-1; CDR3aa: CSARDITYSNNSPLHF; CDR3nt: TGCAGTGCTAGAGATATTACTTACAGCAATAATTCACCCCTCCACTTT
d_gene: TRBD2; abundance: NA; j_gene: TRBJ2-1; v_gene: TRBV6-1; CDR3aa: CASSSGLAGGSYNEQFF; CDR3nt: TGTGCCAGCAGCTCCGGACTAGCGGGAGGGTCTTACAATGAGCAGTTCTTC
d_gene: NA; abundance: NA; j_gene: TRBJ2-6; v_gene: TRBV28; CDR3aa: CASSPGWGAVGANVLTF; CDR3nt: TGTGCCAGCAGTCCCGGGTGGGGGGCGGTTGGGGCCAACGTCCTGACTTTC
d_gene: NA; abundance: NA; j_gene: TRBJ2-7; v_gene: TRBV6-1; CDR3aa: CASRKQWLREHYF; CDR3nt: TGTGCCAGCAGGAAACAGTGGCTCAGAGAGCATTACTTC
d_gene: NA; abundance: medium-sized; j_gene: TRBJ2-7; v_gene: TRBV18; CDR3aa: CASSPVQGRTYEQYF; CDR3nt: TGTGCCAGCTCACCAGTCCAGGGGAGGACCTACGAGCAGTACTTC
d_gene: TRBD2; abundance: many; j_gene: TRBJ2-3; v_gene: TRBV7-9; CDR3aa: CASSLPSGRTTDTQYF; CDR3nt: TGTGCCAGCAGCTTACCCAGCGGGAGAACCACAGATACGCAGTATTTT
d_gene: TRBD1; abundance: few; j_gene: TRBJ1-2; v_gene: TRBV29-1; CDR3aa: CSVDLGQGLTRGYTF; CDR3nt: TGCAGCGTTGATCTTGGACAGGGACTCACTCGTGGCTACACCTTC
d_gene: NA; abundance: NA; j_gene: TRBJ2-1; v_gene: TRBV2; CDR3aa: CASRDRMGAYSYNEQFF; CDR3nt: TGTGCCAGCAGAGATAGGATGGGCGCTTACTCCTACAATGAGCAGTTCTTC
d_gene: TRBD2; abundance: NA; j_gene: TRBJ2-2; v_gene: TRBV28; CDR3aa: CASRITSGRKLGTGELFF; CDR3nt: TGTGCCAGCAGGATAACTAGCGGGAGAAAATTAGGCACCGGGGAGCTGTTTTTT
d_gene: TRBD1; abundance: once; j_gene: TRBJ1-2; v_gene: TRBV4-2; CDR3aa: CASSQTDRGAYGYTF; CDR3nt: TGTGCCAGCAGCCAAACGGACAGGGGGGCCTATGGCTACACCTTC
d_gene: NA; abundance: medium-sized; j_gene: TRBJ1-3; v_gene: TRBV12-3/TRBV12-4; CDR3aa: CASSLLGAGNTIYF; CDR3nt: TGTGCCAGCAGTTTATTGGGGGCTGGAAACACCATATATTTT
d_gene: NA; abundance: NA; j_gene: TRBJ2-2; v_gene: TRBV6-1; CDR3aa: CASSITGEAGELFF; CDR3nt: TGTGCCAGCAGTATAACAGGGGAGGCCGGGGAGCTGTTTTTT
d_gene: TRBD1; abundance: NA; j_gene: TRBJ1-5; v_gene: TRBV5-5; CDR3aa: CASRGTGDDNQPQHF; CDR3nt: TGTGCCAGCAGGGGGACAGGGGATGACAATCAGCCCCAGCATTTT
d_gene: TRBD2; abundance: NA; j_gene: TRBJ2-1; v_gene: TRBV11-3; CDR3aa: CASSQGTSGRNNEQFF; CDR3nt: TGTGCCAGCAGCCAAGGGACTAGCGGGAGAAATAATGAGCAGTTCTTC
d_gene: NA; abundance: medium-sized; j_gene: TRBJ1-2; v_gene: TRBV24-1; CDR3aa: CATSDFQGYGYTF; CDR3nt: TGTGCCACCAGTGATTTTCAGGGCTATGGCTACACCTTC
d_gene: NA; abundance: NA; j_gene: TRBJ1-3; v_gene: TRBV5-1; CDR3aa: CASSLGPSGGGNTIYF; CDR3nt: TGCGCCAGCAGCTTGGGACCGTCCGGGGGTGGAAACACCATATATTTT
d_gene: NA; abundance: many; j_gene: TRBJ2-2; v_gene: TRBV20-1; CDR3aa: CSARDSARGAGELFF; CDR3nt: TGCAGTGCTAGAGATTCCGCCAGGGGGGCCGGGGAGCTGTTTTTT